These T cell receptor beta chains were read from a single sample in a study of T-cell memory formation after mild COVID-19. TCRdb recomputed calls from the 5' RACE reads with MiXCR, one row per CDR3 protein. The sample lists roughly 550,000 distinct CDR3 sequences; roughly 22% were seen once. The source material was PBMCs or a T cell subset sorted from them (not recorded which). The receptor set was obtained from an adult woman who had mild COVID-19 (a few samples of this study predate the infection). Cell type and time point are not known. Each CDR3 is given with its conserved first and last residue. Each record gives: J gene, V gene, D gene, clone size, CDR3 DNA, CDR3 protein. The D gene is left open where the match is weak. Clone size appears in some rows only: once, few, many, or a class for an expanded clone.

>TRBJ1-1|TRBV6-2/TRBV6-3|.|.
TGTGCCAGCAGTTCCGTCTTTGCGGCCTTGAACACTGAAGCTTTCTTT
CASSSVFAALNTEAFF
>TRBJ2-5|TRBV12-3/TRBV12-4|.|.
TGTGCCAGCCGCCAAGGCGGGGAGACCCAGTACTTC
CASRQGGETQYF
>TRBJ2-2|TRBV15|.|many
TGTGCCACCCGTTGGGACACCGGGGAGCTGTTTTTT
CATRWDTGELFF
>TRBJ2-1|TRBV3-1|TRBD2|.
TGTGCCAGCAGCCAGCGTTCCGGGGGGGCCGGGGATGAGCAGTTCTTC
CASSQRSGGAGDEQFF
>TRBJ1-5|TRBV24-1|.|few
TGTGCCACGGGGACTGTAGGCAATCAGCCCCAGCATTTT
CATGTVGNQPQHF
>TRBJ2-4|TRBV6-1|.|.
TGTGCCAGCACCGGGACAGCCAAAAACATTCAGTACTTC
CASTGTAKNIQYF
>TRBJ1-1|TRBV9|.|.
TGTGCCAGCAGCGTAGACGGCACGCACGATGAAGCTTTCTTT
CASSVDGTHDEAFF
>TRBJ2-3|TRBV20-1|TRBD2|.
TGCAGTGCGAAGCGGCCCCGGGGGGTCACAGATACGCAGTATTTT
CSAKRPRGVTDTQYF
>TRBJ1-1|TRBV5-1|.|few
TGCGCCAGCAGCTTGGACGGTATGAGGGTGAACACTGAAGCTTTCTTT
CASSLDGMRVNTEAFF
>TRBJ2-7|TRBV6-2/TRBV6-3|.|few
TGTGCCAGCAGTTCCTACGACCCCTACGAGCAGTACTTC
CASSSYDPYEQYF
>TRBJ2-1|TRBV6-2/TRBV6-3|.|.
TGTGCCAGCAGTTCTTGGTACAATGAGCAGTTCTTC
CASSSWYNEQFF
>TRBJ2-7|TRBV5-1|TRBD2|.
TGCGCCAGCAGCTTGCCTAGCGGGACCTACGAGCAGTACTTC
CASSLPSGTYEQYF
>TRBJ2-1|TRBV7-6|TRBD2|many
TGTGCCAGCAGCTTAGTTTCTAGCGGGGCGACCTACAATGAGCAGTTCTTC
CASSLVSSGATYNEQFF
>TRBJ1-1|TRBV12-3/TRBV12-4|.|few
TGTGCCAGTCTGAAGAGCACTGAAGCTTTCTTT
CASLKSTEAFF